The present T cell receptor (beta chain) was sequenced within a study of monozygotic twins with inflammatory bowel disease. Study conclusions and caveats: There were differing immunosuppressive treatments, which may have added variability to patient repertoires. Those with IBD had lower TCRbeta diversity (inverse Simpson) than their healthy co-twins did.

Two nested PCRs, run for roughly 17 and 9 cycles, were applied to TCRalpha and TCRbeta cDNA. Following a re-call of the 5' RACE reads, TCRdb has one entry per CDR3 protein and lacks DNA. This sample's table reports some 190,000 distinct CDR3 sequences. The CDR3 is 18 residues long. Germline V gives CDR1 SGHAT, CDR2 FQNNGV. With respect to this clonotype: The target antigen is unknown.

Sequencing was performed on blood. V is TRBV11-2 and J is TRBJ2-3; TCRdb's D gene call, TRBD2, goes unchecked for lack of DNA. The receptor comes from a human donor with ulcerative colitis or Crohn's disease, or a healthy co-twin of an affected twin (not recorded which). The CDR3 here is CASSNGPQLAGVTDTQYF.